The subject of this entry is one TCR beta chain. This sample is drawn from a study of blood T cell repertoires in COVID-19. Study at large: Samples of COVID-19 (acute and convalescent) were obtained from the United States, Italy and Spain.

Per the original methods: Counts of nucleated cells, estimated from reference gene primer amplification, were obtained. TCRdb's table, derived via immunoSEQ multiplex PCR, lists solely in-frame clones and lacks some. The V and J calls and clone size are taken from that table; D and trimming were inferred from the DNA. The sample has about 45,000 clones, around 86% seen once. Germline V gene sequence: CDR1 MNHEY, CDR2 SMNVEV (reference sequence). The CDR3 consists of 14 residues. V was trimmed by 3 bases and J by 4 bases, leaving 12 bases between them. The TCR sequence derives from a human donor in a cohort sampled during active COVID-19. The material sequenced was peripheral blood. J is TRBJ1-2 and V is TRBV27; D is perhaps TRBD1 (6 bases). The CDR3 region is CASSLYRASYGYTF. CDR3 nucleotide sequence: TGTGCCAGCAGTTTGTACAGGGCTTCCTATGGCTACACCTTC.